The next 30 T cell receptor beta chains were all read from a single sample in a study of T cell responses to AZD1222 COVID-19 vaccine. Measured with immunoSEQ multiplex PCR; TCRdb has only the in-frame clones, and not every one. The data contain 15,000 or so clones, about 80% of them seen just once; the ten biggest clones take up over 12%. The sample here was peripheral blood, taken 28 days after the second AZD1222 dose. All receptors derive from an adult who received the AZD1222 COVID-19 vaccine.

The genes are TRBV2 and TRBJ1-4; possible D gene TRBD1, 5 bases. CDR1 and CDR2 (germline): SNHLY, FYNNEI. The CDR3 has 14 residues. V was shortened by 1 base and J by 10 bases, with 13 bases between the two germline ends. The CDR3 DNA follows: TGTGCCAGCAGTGAAGGCAGGGAGAGTGCAAAACTGTTTTTT. This encodes CASSEGRESAKLFF.

J is TRBJ2-3 and V is TRBV7-9; 8 bases match TRBD1. Germline CDR1 SEHNR, CDR2 FQNEAQ (reference sequence). This CDR3 is built from 18 residues. V lost 5 bases to trimming and J lost 1 base; unmatched junction nucleotides: 14. CDR3 DNA sequence: TGTGCCAGCAGCCCGCAACTCGGGGACAGGCTGGGCACAGATACGCAGTATTTT. This sequence encodes CASSPQLGDRLGTDTQYF.

V usage is TRBV3-1 (or the pseudogene TRBV3-2) and J usage is TRBJ1-3; 8 positions agree with TRBD1. Germline assignment: CDR1 LGHDT and CDR2 YNNKEL (reference sequence). J was trimmed by 5 bases and V by 2 bases; bases with no gene match: 8. The CDR3 is made up of 16 amino acids. The CDR3 bases are TGTGCCAGCAGCCAAATCCCCGGGACAGGAAGAAACACCATATATTTT. Protein: CASSQIPGTGRNTIYF.

The CDR3 spells CASSSAGTGWDEQYF. Written as DNA, the CDR3 is TGTGCCAGCAGCTCGGCCGGGACAGGCTGGGACGAGCAGTACTTC. This rearrangement joins TRBV5-5 to TRBJ2-7; 8 nucleotides line up with TRBD1. Germline trimming cut 3 bases from V and 5 bases from J; bases unmatched to any gene: 10. The V gene's germline CDR1 is SGHKS and CDR2 YYEKEE (reference sequence). The CDR3 length is 15 residues. The full variable domain, rest sourced from reference TRBV5-5 and TRBJ2-7, is DAGVTQSPTHLIKTRGQQVTLRCSPISGHKSVSWYQQVLGQGPQFIFQYYEKEERGRGNFPDRFSARQFPNYSSELNVNALLLGDSALYLCASSSAGTGWDEQYFGPGTRLTVT.

The chain joins TRBV3-1 (or the pseudogene TRBV3-2) to TRBJ1-1, with 8 positions matching TRBD1. With 7 bases clipped from V and 5 bases from J, the junction kept 3 bases outside the gene matches. The length of the CDR3 is 12 residues. CDR1 LGHDT and CDR2 YNNKEL come from the germline V gene (reference sequence). CDR3 nucleotide sequence: TGTGCCAGCATAGACAGGGGTACTGAAGCTTTCTTT. It is translated as CASIDRGTEAFF.

The chain recombines TRBV7-9 with TRBJ2-7; 7 bases fit TRBD2. Germline loops: CDR1 SEHNR, CDR2 FQNEAQ (reference sequence). This CDR3 contains 13 residues. The J segment lost 7 bases and the V segment lost 5 bases, leaving 8 bases of the junction unmatched. CDR3 loop: CASSPAGVGEQYF. CDR3 bases: TGTGCCAGCAGCCCGGCGGGGGTAGGGGAGCAGTACTTC.

This chain uses TRBV19 with TRBJ2-7, with D perhaps TRBD1 (6 bases). Germline V gene lookup returns CDR1 LNHDA and CDR2 SQIVND (reference sequence). Trimming shortened V by 5 bases and J by 2 bases, and 13 bases separated the two germline ends. The CDR3 runs to 14 residues. CDR3 amino acids: CASSPQGFPYEQYF. CDR3 bases: TGTGCCAGTAGTCCTCAGGGGTTCCCCTACGAGCAGTACTTC.

V is TRBV5-1 and J is TRBJ1-4; the match to TRBD1 covers 8 bases. From germline, CDR1 is SGHRS and CDR2 YFSETQ. Trimming cost V 5 bases and J 8 bases; bases outside gene matches: 14. The CDR3 has 16 residues. The CDR3 DNA follows: TGCGCCAGCAGTTCGGGACAGGAGACGTATAAGGAAAAACTGTTTTTT. Translating gives CASSSGQETYKEKLFF.

The chain uses TRBV19 and TRBJ1-5; possibly TRBD1 for D (5 bases). V was pared by 7 bases and J by 7 bases, with 17 bases between. The CDR3 has 14 amino acids. Per germline, CDR1 LNHDA and CDR2 SQIVND (reference sequence). CDR3 amino acids: CASTAGTGGQPQHF. In DNA, the CDR3 is TGTGCCAGTACCGCCGGGACCGGAGGACAGCCCCAGCATTTT.

The V and J genes are TRBV18 and TRBJ2-3; D may be TRBD2 (5 bases). CDR3 length: 15 residues. Trimming took off 6 bases at V and 1 base at J, with 14 bases between the two ends. Germline CDR1 is KGHSH and CDR2 is LQKENI. The CDR3 DNA reads as TGTGCCAGCTCCGTACTAGAAGTGGGCACAGATACGCAGTATTTT. Amino acid sequence: CASSVLEVGTDTQYF.

The chain is built from TRBV9 and TRBJ2-1; D may be TRBD2 (7 bases). Trimming left V 4 bases short and J 10 bases short, with 12 bases between. CDR1 is SGDLS and CDR2 is YYNGEE in the germline V gene. The CDR3 loop spans 12 amino acids. The CDR3 DNA reads as TGTGCCAGCAGCACCCGGGGGGCGGAGCAGTTCTTC. Translating gives CASSTRGAEQFF.

This sequence joins TRBV10-3 and TRBJ1-1; D is unclear. This CDR3 contains 11 residues. CDR1 is ENHRY, CDR2 SYGVKD, per germline. The ends were cut back, 2 bases at V and 11 bases at J, with 9 bases in the middle. In DNA form, the CDR3 reads TGTGCCATCAGTGAGCAGGCTGGGGCTTTCTTT. Its translation is CAISEQAGAFF.

The chain has TRBV2 and TRBJ2-7; a weak D match, TRBD2 (5 bases). The V gene lost 2 bases and the J gene lost 4 bases, with 27 bases spanning the gap. The CDR3 covers 19 residues. Germline assignment: CDR1 SNHLY and CDR2 FYNNEI. In DNA form, the CDR3 reads TGTGCCAGCAGTGAATCAATGGCACACATCGGGGTAAGGCCTTACGAGCAGTACTTC. Protein: CASSESMAHIGVRPYEQYF.

The gene calls are TRBV9 and TRBJ1-6; D may be TRBD1 (6 bases). This CDR3 region has 17 residues. V gave up 4 bases and J gave up 10 bases, with 24 bases separating them. Germline values: CDR1 SGDLS, CDR2 YYNGEE. The CDR3 reads CASSPFSGAGEGSPLHF. CDR3 nucleotide sequence: TGTGCCAGCAGCCCTTTCTCTGGGGCAGGGGAAGGGTCACCCCTCCACTTT. Based on the CDR3 plus reference TRBV9 and TRBJ1-6, the full variable domain is DSGVTQTPKHLITATGQRVTLRCSPRSGDLSVYWYQQSLDQGLQFLIQYYNGEERAKGNILERFSAQQFPDLHSELNLSSLELGDSALYFCASSPFSGAGEGSPLHFGNGTRLTVT.

The V and J genes are TRBV7-8 and TRBJ1-5; 9 nucleotides agree with TRBD1. The J segment lost 6 bases and the V segment lost 5 bases, leaving 8 bases of the junction unmatched. The V gene's germline CDR1 is SGHVS and CDR2 FQNEAQ. CDR3 length equals 15 residues. Here the CDR3 DNA reads TGTGCCAGCAGCACGGACAGGGGAGGGGGTCAGCCCCAGCATTTT. Its protein is CASSTDRGGGQPQHF.

The chain is built from TRBV19 and TRBJ1-6; no clear D gene. The CDR3 extends over 16 amino acids. V lost 3 bases to trimming and J lost 1 base, with 10 bases between them. Germline V gene data show CDR1 as LNHDA and CDR2 as SQIVND (reference sequence). In DNA, the CDR3 is TGTGCCAGTAGTATGAGGAGGGAGTCCTATAATTCACCCCTCCACTTT. This translates into CASSMRRESYNSPLHF. The entire variable domain, with the rest obtained from reference TRBV19 and TRBJ1-6, is as follows: DGGITQSPKYLFRKEGQNVTLSCEQNLNHDAMYWYRQDPGQGLRLIYYSQIVNDFQKGDIAEGYSVSREKKESFPLTVTSAQKNPTAFYLCASSMRRESYNSPLHFGNGTRLTVT.

This sequence joins TRBV2 and TRBJ1-1, with unresolved D. V dropped 6 bases and J dropped 2 bases, with 13 bases sitting between them. Germline V lookup: CDR1 SNHLY, CDR2 FYNNEI. The CDR3 contains 14 residues. CDR3 amino acids: CASRTAQLNTEAFF. CDR3 nucleotide sequence: TGTGCCAGCAGGACGGCTCAACTTAACACTGAAGCTTTCTTT.

The gene calls are TRBV9 and TRBJ2-2; D remains unclear. V was trimmed by 6 bases and J by 4 bases, leaving 4 bases between them. CDR1 and CDR2 from the germline V gene are SGDLS and YYNGEE. This CDR3 has 11 amino acids. CDR3 in DNA: TGTGCCAGCACATCCACCGGGGAGCTGTTTTTT. It codes for CASTSTGELFF. Full variable domain (missing parts from reference TRBV9 and TRBJ2-2): DSGVTQTPKHLITATGQRVTLRCSPRSGDLSVYWYQQSLDQGLQFLIQYYNGEERAKGNILERFSAQQFPDLHSELNLSSLELGDSALYFCASTSTGELFFGEGSRLTVL.

The chain has TRBV9 and TRBJ1-3; the match to TRBD1 covers 10 bases. Germline V lookup: CDR1 SGDLS, CDR2 YYNGEE. This CDR3 is 17 amino acids long. Trimming removed 2 bases from V and 2 bases from J; junction bases left unmatched: 7. The CDR3 here is CASSVGTGENTGNTIYF. CDR3 coding DNA: TGTGCCAGCAGCGTGGGGACAGGGGAGAATACTGGAAACACCATATATTTT.

This clone was observed a single time. The rearrangement uses TRBV12-5 and TRBJ1-5; D unresolved. The CDR3 runs 12 residues. Between the trimmed V and J ends, which lost 7 bases and 7 bases, there was a span of 11 bases. Germline V gene sequence: CDR1 LGHNT, CDR2 FRNRAP. The CDR3 sequence is CASVSAGQPQHF. CDR3 coding DNA: TGTGCTAGTGTATCGGCGGGACAGCCCCAGCATTTT.

CDR3 protein: CASSIDRLGNYGYTF. The CDR3 coding sequence is TGTGCCAGTAGTATAGATCGTCTCGGGAACTATGGCTACACCTTC. This sequence joins TRBV19 and TRBJ1-2; no reliable D call. The germline gives CDR1 LNHDA, CDR2 SQIVND (reference sequence). V lost 0 bases, J lost 2 bases, and 10 bases lay in between. The CDR3 runs to 15 residues.

This chain uses TRBV6-2 or TRBV6-3 with TRBJ1-6; D is uncertain. The CDR3 spans 14 residues. Trimming removed 4 bases at V and 5 bases at J, with 9 bases between. Germline V gene sequence: CDR1 MNHEY, CDR2 SVGEGT. The CDR3 here is CASSSRANNSPLHF. CDR3 DNA sequence: TGTGCCAGCAGTTCCCGGGCTAATAATTCACCCCTCCACTTT.

The chain joins TRBV7-8 to TRBJ1-1; tentatively, D is TRBD1 (6 bases). Germline assignment: CDR1 SGHVS and CDR2 FQNEAQ. V was pared by 1 base and J by 2 bases, with 11 bases between. This CDR3 contains 15 residues. The CDR3 nucleotides are TGTGCCAGCAGCTTAGGTGGGACAAGTAACACTGAAGCTTTCTTT. Protein product: CASSLGGTSNTEAFF.

The rearrangement joins TRBV19 to TRBJ2-7, with D uncertain. The germline V gene has CDR1 LNHDA and CDR2 SQIVND (reference sequence). The CDR3 consists of 15 residues. Trimming shortened V by 0 bases and J by 7 bases, and 16 bases separated the two germline ends. In DNA, the CDR3 is TGTGCCAGTAGTATAGATTACTCCCGGCTGGGAGAGCAGTACTTC. It yields the protein CASSIDYSRLGEQYF.

This chain links TRBV28 with TRBJ2-5; D gene unclear. Per the germline V gene, CDR1 is MDHEN and CDR2 is SYDVKM. The CDR3 extends over 11 amino acids. V was trimmed by 3 bases and J by 5 bases, leaving 4 bases between them. Here the CDR3 DNA reads TGTGCCAGCAGTTTTGGGGAGACCCAGTACTTC. Translating it yields CASSFGETQYF.

The genes are TRBV28 and TRBJ1-4, with D possibly being TRBD1 (5 bases). CDR3 length equals 15 residues. Germline lookup yields CDR1 MDHEN and CDR2 SYDVKM. The V end was cut by 8 bases, the J end by 3 bases, with 16 bases between. The CDR3 coding sequence is TGTGCCAGCCACTCCCGGGGGGGGTCTAATGAAAAACTGTTTTTT. The encoded protein is CASHSRGGSNEKLFF.

V usage is TRBV6-2 or TRBV6-3 and J usage is TRBJ2-7; D uncertain. The V gene lost 2 bases and the J gene lost 7 bases, with 9 bases spanning the gap. Germline lookup yields CDR1 MNHEY and CDR2 SVGEGT. CDR3 length: 12 amino acids. CDR3 DNA: TGTGCCAGCAGTTACGCGTTTGGGGAGCAGTACTTC. Translated: CASSYAFGEQYF.

The rearrangement links TRBV5-8 to TRBJ1-5, with no clear D. V gave up 2 bases and J gave up 5 bases, with 8 bases separating them. Germline loops: CDR1 SGHTS, CDR2 YDEGEE. The CDR3 has 13 amino acids. The CDR3 loop is CASSLYGDQPQHF. DNA of the CDR3: TGTGCCAGCAGCTTATATGGGGATCAGCCCCAGCATTTT.

The sample holds a few counts of this clone. The chain joins TRBV27 to TRBJ1-5; weak D call: TRBD1 (6 bases). Germline assignment: CDR1 MNHEY and CDR2 SMNVEV (reference sequence). This CDR3 is 15 amino acids long. The V end was cut by 3 bases, the J end by 6 bases, with 15 bases between. The CDR3 sequence: CASSFSGGRGQPQHF. CDR3 nucleotides: TGTGCCAGCAGTTTTTCGGGGGGCCGGGGTCAGCCCCAGCATTTT.

The genes are TRBV5-6 and TRBJ1-1; no clear D gene. The CDR3 sequence is 12 residues long. V lost 3 bases and J 5 bases, leaving 8 bases between the germline ends. Germline CDR1 reads SGHDT; CDR2 reads YYEEEE. CDR3 DNA: TGTGCCAGCAGCTCTAGTTGGACTGAAGCTTTCTTT. Translation gives CASSSSWTEAFF.